This T cell receptor beta chain was captured in a study of T cell changes during pregnancy in multiple sclerosis. The method was immunoSEQ multiplex PCR; TCRdb's version includes in-frame clones alone and lacks a portion of them. The profile shows tens of thousands of clones, roughly 90% of them singletons. Germline V CDR1 and CDR2: SGDLS, YYNGEE. The J segment lost 4 bases and the V segment lost 4 bases, leaving 10 bases of the junction unmatched. CDR3 length: 16 amino acids. The clonotype was recovered from a female donor with multiple sclerosis, enrolled in a pregnancy study. The chain employs TRBV9 and TRBJ1-2; 10 bases line up with TRBD1. The sample consisted of CD4+ T cells from peripheral blood mononuclear cells, taken in the first trimester of pregnancy. The CDR3 loop is CASSPSPGTGAYGYTF. DNA of the CDR3: TGTGCCAGCAGCCCAAGTCCCGGGACAGGGGCCTATGGCTACACCTTC.